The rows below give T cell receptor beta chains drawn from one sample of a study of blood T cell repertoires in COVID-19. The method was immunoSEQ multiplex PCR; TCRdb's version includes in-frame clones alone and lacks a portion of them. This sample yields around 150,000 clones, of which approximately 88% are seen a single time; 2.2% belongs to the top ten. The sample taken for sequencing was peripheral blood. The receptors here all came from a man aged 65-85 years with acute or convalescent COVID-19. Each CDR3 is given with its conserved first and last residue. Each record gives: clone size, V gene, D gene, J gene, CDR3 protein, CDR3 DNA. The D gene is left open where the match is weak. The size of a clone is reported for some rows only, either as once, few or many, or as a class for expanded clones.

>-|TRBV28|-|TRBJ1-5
CASSLNREPQHF
TGTGCCAGCAGTTTAAACAGGGAGCCCCAGCATTTT
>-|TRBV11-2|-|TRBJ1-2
CASSLAAGVGYGYTF
TGTGCCAGCAGCTTAGCCGCGGGGGTTGGCTATGGCTACACCTTC
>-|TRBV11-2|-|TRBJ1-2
CASTGDRGGVDYGYTF
TGTGCCAGCACCGGGGACCGGGGAGGCGTGGACTATGGCTACACCTTC
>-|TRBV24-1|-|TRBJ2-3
CATQRTGEPSTDTQYF
TGTGCCACCCAAAGGACCGGGGAACCTAGCACAGATACGCAGTATTTT
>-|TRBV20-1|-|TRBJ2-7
CSASPGSYEQYF
TGCAGTGCTAGTCCGGGGTCCTACGAGCAGTACTTC
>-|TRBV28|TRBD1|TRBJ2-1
CASTTGTGAYNEQFF
TGTGCCAGCACCACCGGGACAGGGGCCTACAATGAGCAGTTCTTC
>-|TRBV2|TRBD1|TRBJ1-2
CASGQGTANYGYTF
TGTGCCAGTGGACAGGGAACGGCTAACTATGGCTACACCTTC
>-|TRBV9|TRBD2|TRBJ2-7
CASSVGRGLRDEQYF
TGTGCCAGCAGCGTAGGAAGGGGACTAAGGGACGAGCAGTACTTC
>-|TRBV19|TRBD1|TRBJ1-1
CASTLPGQGVWPEAFF
TGTGCCAGTACCTTGCCGGGACAGGGGGTTTGGCCTGAAGCTTTCTTT
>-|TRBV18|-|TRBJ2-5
CASSPTSSEETQYF
TGTGCCAGCTCACCAACTAGTAGTGAGGAGACCCAGTACTTC
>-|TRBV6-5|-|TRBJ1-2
CASSRYLTGQEGYTF
TGTGCCAGCAGCCGCTACCTAACAGGGCAGGAGGGCTACACCTTC
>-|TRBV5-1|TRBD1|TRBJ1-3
CASSLGDSKGNTIYF
TGCGCCAGCAGCTTGGGGGACAGCAAAGGAAACACCATATATTTT
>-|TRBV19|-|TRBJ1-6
CASSMDSQGRESPLHF
TGTGCCAGTAGTATGGATTCACAGGGACGGGAATCACCCCTCCACTTT
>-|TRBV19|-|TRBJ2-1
CASSPPMGAAYNEQFF
TGTGCCAGTAGTCCGCCGATGGGGGCGGCCTACAATGAGCAGTTCTTC
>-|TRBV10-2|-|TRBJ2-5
CASRAVGEETQYF
TGCGCCAGCAGAGCCGTCGGGGAAGAGACCCAGTACTTC
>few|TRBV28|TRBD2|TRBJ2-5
CVTRTSGQETQYF
TGTGTTACTAGGACTAGCGGTCAAGAGACCCAGTACTTC
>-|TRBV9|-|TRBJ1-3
CASSVAGGQGGNTIYF
TGTGCCAGCAGCGTAGCGGGGGGGCAGGGAGGAAACACCATATATTTT
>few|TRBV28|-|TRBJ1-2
CASSHNYGYTF
TGTGCCAGCAGCCATAACTATGGCTACACCTTC
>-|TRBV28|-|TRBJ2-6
CASSFDSSGANVLTF
TGTGCCAGCAGTTTCGATAGCTCTGGGGCCAACGTCCTGACTTTC
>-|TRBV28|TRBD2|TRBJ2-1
CASSRLTGGLAAHNEQFF
TGTGCCAGCAGTCGACTAACCGGAGGACTAGCCGCCCACAATGAGCAGTTCTTC
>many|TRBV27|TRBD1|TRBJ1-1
CASTRTGGDLEAFF
TGTGCCAGCACCAGAACAGGGGGCGACCTTGAAGCTTTCTTT